This T cell receptor (beta chain) was sequenced in a study of T cells expressing NK-cell markers. Findings and caveats of the study: The study found these clonotypes also leading the CD3+CD56-NKG2C+ fraction in a few donors.

Notes on this clonotype: Its matching antigen is unknown.

With the 5' RACE reads reprocessed, TCRdb shows one record per CDR3 protein and no DNA. The sample has approximately 150,000 distinct CDR3 sequences; the top ten hold roughly 12%. This clonotype originated in a man between 18 and 35 years old in good health. The sequenced sample was blood T cells: a sorted CD56 or NKG2C T cell subset, CD4+ or CD8+ T cells, or bulk PBMC T cells (not recorded which).

CDR3 residues: CASSEGPSETQYF. This chain connects TRBV6-1 to TRBJ2-5. The CDR3 loop spans 13 amino acids. Germline CDR1 reads MNHNS; CDR2 reads SASEGT.